This T cell receptor (beta chain) was found in a study of T cell changes during pregnancy in multiple sclerosis. Profiled with immunoSEQ multiplex PCR; TCRdb holds only in-frame clones, not every one. Among 45,000 to 55,000 clones listed, 85% to 90% were seen once. The germline V and J ends were trimmed by 1 base and 4 bases, with 9 bases remaining between them. CDR3 length: 14 residues. Germline CDR1 SGHRS, CDR2 YFSETQ. The chain employs TRBV5-1 and TRBJ1-5; D perhaps matches TRBD1 (5 bases). Sequenced here: peripheral blood, sampled in the first trimester of pregnancy. This clonotype was sampled from a female donor with multiple sclerosis, enrolled in a pregnancy study. The CDR3 nucleotides are TGCGCCAGCAGCTTGTGGGGGGATAATCAGCCCCAGCATTTT. Protein sequence: CASSLWGDNQPQHF. Combining the CDR3 with reference TRBV5-1 and TRBJ1-5 gives the whole variable domain KAGVTQTPRYLIKTRGQQVTLSCSPISGHRSVSWYQQTPGQGLQFLFEYFSETQRNKGNFPGRFSGRQFSNSRSEMNVSTLELGDSALYLCASSLWGDNQPQHFGDGTRLSIL.